This entry lists 15 T cell receptor beta chains sequenced from one sample in a study of blood T cell repertoires in COVID-19. Profiled with immunoSEQ multiplex PCR; TCRdb holds only in-frame clones, not every one. The sample lists 97,000 or so clones, about nine tenths seen once, with more than 5% in the top ten. Sample: peripheral blood. These receptors were collected from a woman between 50 and 59 years old with COVID-19, enrolled during active disease.

This CDR3 is CASKEGDNSPLHF. In DNA form, the CDR3 reads TGCGCCAGCAAAGAGGGGGATAATTCACCCCTCCACTTT. V is TRBV5-1 and J is TRBJ1-6, with D perhaps matching TRBD1 (6 bases). Germline V lookup: CDR1 SGHRS, CDR2 YFSETQ. This CDR3 is 13 amino acids long. Trimming removed 6 bases at V and 5 bases at J, with 9 bases between.

This CDR3 is CSVEGASGDQETQYF. The CDR3, as DNA: TGCAGCGTTGAGGGGGCTTCTGGGGACCAAGAGACCCAGTACTTC. The chain joins TRBV29-1 to TRBJ2-5; tentatively, D is TRBD1 (6 bases). This CDR3 is 15 amino acids long. The V and J ends lost 3 bases and 0 bases respectively, with 14 bases between them. CDR1 is SQVTM and CDR2 is ANQGSEA in the germline V gene.

A remark on this clone: A read error may account for a junction end that differs from germline. The genes are TRBV2 and TRBJ1-5; the D gene is possibly TRBD1 (6 bases). Germline V gene sequence: CDR1 SNHLY, CDR2 FYNNEI. There are 18 residues in the CDR3. The CDR3 DNA reads as TGTGCCAGCAGCGAAGGACAGTGGCCCTTTGTTAGCAATCAGCCCCAGCATTTT. Amino acids: CASSEGQWPFVSNQPQHF.

The chain joins TRBV2 to TRBJ1-1; tentatively, D is TRBD1 (6 bases). The CDR3 is 12 amino acids. The V gene lost 6 bases and the J gene lost 5 bases, with 10 bases spanning the gap. CDR1 SNHLY and CDR2 FYNNEI come from the germline V gene. This CDR3 is CASRLGGTEAFF. CDR3 bases: TGTGCCAGCAGGTTAGGGGGTACTGAAGCTTTCTTT. The full variable domain, with the rest looked up from reference TRBV2 and TRBJ1-1, is EPEVTQTPSHQVTQMGQEVILRCVPISNHLYFYWYRQILGQKVEFLVSFYNNEISEKSEIFDDQFSVERPDGSNFTLKIRSTKLEDSAMYFCASRLGGTEAFFGQGTRLTVV.

This clone was picked up a small number of times. The chain couples TRBV11-2 to TRBJ2-1; TRBD2 might be the D (5 bases). The germline CDR1 and CDR2 sequences are SGHAT and FQNNGV. The V end lost 5 bases, the J end lost 9 bases, and 11 bases lay between the germline ends. This CDR3 is built from 12 residues. The CDR3 DNA reads as TGTGCCAGCAGCCCCCTTGCGGGTGAGCAGTTCTTC. Its protein product is CASSPLAGEQFF.

The chain joins TRBV2 to TRBJ2-4, with 13 bases that match TRBD2. CDR3 length: 13 amino acids. Germline V lookup: CDR1 SNHLY, CDR2 FYNNEI. V lost 8 bases and J lost 6; bases outside the gene matches: 1. CDR3 protein: CASRTSGGNIQYF. The CDR3 nucleotides are TGTGCCAGCCGGACTAGCGGGGGAAACATTCAGTACTTC. Full variable domain (missing parts from reference TRBV2 and TRBJ2-4): EPEVTQTPSHQVTQMGQEVILRCVPISNHLYFYWYRQILGQKVEFLVSFYNNEISEKSEIFDDQFSVERPDGSNFTLKIRSTKLEDSAMYFCASRTSGGNIQYFGAGTRLSVL.

The sample holds a few counts of this clone. The chain is built from TRBV2 and TRBJ1-2, with D perhaps matching TRBD1 (5 bases). The CDR3 totals 15 residues. Trimming cost V 1 base and J 8 bases, with 17 bases left between them. CDR1 SNHLY and CDR2 FYNNEI come from the germline V gene. Here the CDR3 reads CASSEVPRGGGGYTF. The CDR3 nucleotides read TGTGCCAGCAGTGAAGTACCCCGCGGGGGAGGAGGCTACACCTTC.

This clone was counted a single time. The chain combines TRBV5-1 with TRBJ2-1, with 16 bases lining up with TRBD2. The CDR3 contains 17 residues. Germline CDR1 and CDR2: SGHRS and YFSETQ. With 4 bases clipped from V and 8 bases from J, the junction kept 9 bases outside the gene matches. Written as DNA, the CDR3 is TGCGCCAGCAGCCCGGGACTAGCGGGGGGGCTTAGGGATGAGCAGTTCTTC. It translates to CASSPGLAGGLRDEQFF.

The rearrangement uses TRBV6-6 and TRBJ1-5; D is undetermined. The CDR3 is 13 residues long. Germline assignment: CDR1 MNHNY and CDR2 SVGAGI (reference sequence). V was cut by 6 bases and J by 1 base, with 7 bases left in between. CDR3 in amino acids: CASRRGSNQPQHF. In nucleotides, the CDR3 is TGTGCCAGCAGGCGGGGAAGCAATCAGCCCCAGCATTTT.

The chain joins TRBV10-3 to TRBJ2-5; no definite D call. This CDR3 has 12 amino acids. Germline V gene sequence: CDR1 ENHRY, CDR2 SYGVKD. Trimming removed 3 bases from V and 1 base from J, with 3 bases in between. The CDR3 here is CAISELQETQYF. The CDR3 DNA is TGTGCCATCAGTGAACTCCAAGAGACCCAGTACTTC.

The rearrangement links TRBV14 to TRBJ1-2, with a tentative D call TRBD1 (6 bases). This CDR3 spans 15 amino acids. V gave up 2 bases and J gave up 8 bases, with 18 bases separating them. Germline loops: CDR1 SGHDN, CDR2 FVKESK. The CDR3 is CASSQRDNPPRGYTF. The CDR3 DNA reads as TGTGCCAGCAGCCAAAGGGACAACCCACCCCGAGGCTACACCTTC.

The chain has TRBV7-3 and TRBJ2-7; tentative D call: TRBD2 (5 bases). The CDR3 spans 17 residues. Germline CDR1 SGHTA, CDR2 FQGTGA. Trimming removed 1 base from V and 7 bases from J, with 23 bases in between. The CDR3 loop reads CASSLNPPPSTGSEQYF. The CDR3 nucleotides are TGTGCCAGCAGCTTAAATCCCCCCCCCTCTACGGGGTCGGAGCAGTACTTC.

V usage is TRBV10-3 and J usage is TRBJ1-2; no firm D call. Between the trimmed V and J ends, which lost 4 bases and 6 bases, there was a span of 12 bases. In germline, CDR1 is ENHRY, CDR2 SYGVKD. This CDR3 comprises 13 residues. The CDR3 here is CAISVEVLDGYTF. The CDR3 DNA reads TGTGCCATCAGTGTGGAGGTCCTAGATGGCTACACCTTC.

The gene calls are TRBV29-1 and TRBJ2-7; possible D gene TRBD2, 8 bases. Trimming shortened V by 3 bases and J by 3 bases, and 18 bases separated the two germline ends. Per germline, CDR1 SQVTM and CDR2 ANQGSEA. The CDR3 covers 15 residues. CDR3 sequence: CSVDGTGGGVYEQYF. The DNA for the CDR3 is TGCAGCGTTGATGGGACGGGAGGGGGCGTCTACGAGCAGTACTTC.

The chain carries TRBV2 and TRBJ1-1; the D is unclear. This CDR3 comprises 14 residues. Trimming left V 2 bases short and J 1 base short, with 8 bases between. The germline V gene encodes CDR1 SNHLY and CDR2 FYNNEI. The CDR3, as DNA: TGTGCCAGCAGTGAATCCACAGCGAACACTGAAGCTTTCTTT. Translated, it gives CASSESTANTEAFF.